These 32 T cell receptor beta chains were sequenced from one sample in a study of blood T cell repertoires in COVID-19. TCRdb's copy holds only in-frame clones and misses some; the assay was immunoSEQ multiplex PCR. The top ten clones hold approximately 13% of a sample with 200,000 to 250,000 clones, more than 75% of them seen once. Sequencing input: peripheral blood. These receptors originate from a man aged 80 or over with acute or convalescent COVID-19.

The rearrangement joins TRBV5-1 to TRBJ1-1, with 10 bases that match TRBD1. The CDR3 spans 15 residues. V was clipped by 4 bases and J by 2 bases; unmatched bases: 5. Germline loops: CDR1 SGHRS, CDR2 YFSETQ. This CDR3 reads CASSKGTGDNTEAFF. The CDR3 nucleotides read TGCGCCAGCAGCAAGGGGACAGGGGATAACACTGAAGCTTTCTTT. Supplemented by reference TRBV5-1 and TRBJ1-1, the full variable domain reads KAGVTQTPRYLIKTRGQQVTLSCSPISGHRSVSWYQQTPGQGLQFLFEYFSETQRNKGNFPGRFSGRQFSNSRSEMNVSTLELGDSALYLCASSKGTGDNTEAFFGQGTRLTVV.

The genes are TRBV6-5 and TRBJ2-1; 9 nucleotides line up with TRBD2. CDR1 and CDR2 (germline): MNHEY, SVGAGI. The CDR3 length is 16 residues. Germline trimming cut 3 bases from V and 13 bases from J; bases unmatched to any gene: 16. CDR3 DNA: TGTGCCAGCAGTTATTTCCGAGCGGGAGGTTTAGGGAAACAGTTCTTC. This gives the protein CASSYFRAGGLGKQFF.

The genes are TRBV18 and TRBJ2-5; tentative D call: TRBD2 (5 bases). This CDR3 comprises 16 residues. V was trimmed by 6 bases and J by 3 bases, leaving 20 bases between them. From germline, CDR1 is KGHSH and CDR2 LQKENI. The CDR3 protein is CASSRGSYAAKETQYF. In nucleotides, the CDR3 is TGTGCCAGCTCCCGAGGGTCTTACGCTGCTAAAGAGACCCAGTACTTC.

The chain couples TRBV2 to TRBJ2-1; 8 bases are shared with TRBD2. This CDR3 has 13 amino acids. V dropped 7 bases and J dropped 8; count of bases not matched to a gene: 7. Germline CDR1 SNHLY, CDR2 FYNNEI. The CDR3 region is CASKAGERHEQFF. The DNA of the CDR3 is TGTGCCAGCAAAGCGGGAGAACGACATGAGCAGTTCTTC.

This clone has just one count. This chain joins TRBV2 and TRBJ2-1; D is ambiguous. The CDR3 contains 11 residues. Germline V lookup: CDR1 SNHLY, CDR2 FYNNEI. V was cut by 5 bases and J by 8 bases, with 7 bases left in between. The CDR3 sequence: CASSLSYEQFF. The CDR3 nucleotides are TGTGCCAGCAGTTTAAGCTATGAGCAGTTCTTC.

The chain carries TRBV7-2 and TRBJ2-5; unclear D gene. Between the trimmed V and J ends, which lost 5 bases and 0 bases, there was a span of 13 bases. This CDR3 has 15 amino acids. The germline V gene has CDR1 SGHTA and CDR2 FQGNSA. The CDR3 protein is CASSPARGNQETQYF. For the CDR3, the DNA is TGTGCCAGCAGCCCCGCTAGAGGCAACCAAGAGACCCAGTACTTC.

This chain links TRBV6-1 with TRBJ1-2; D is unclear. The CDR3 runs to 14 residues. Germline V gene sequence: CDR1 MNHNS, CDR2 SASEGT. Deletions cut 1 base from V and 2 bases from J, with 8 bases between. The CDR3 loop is CASSEEGGNYGYTF. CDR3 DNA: TGTGCCAGCAGTGAAGAGGGAGGCAACTATGGCTACACCTTC.

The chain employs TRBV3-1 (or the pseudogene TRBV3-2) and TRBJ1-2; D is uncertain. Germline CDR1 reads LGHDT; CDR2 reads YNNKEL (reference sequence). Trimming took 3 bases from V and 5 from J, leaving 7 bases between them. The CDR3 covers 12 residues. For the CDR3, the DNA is TGTGCCAGCAGCCATCATGTGTATGGCTACACCTTC. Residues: CASSHHVYGYTF.

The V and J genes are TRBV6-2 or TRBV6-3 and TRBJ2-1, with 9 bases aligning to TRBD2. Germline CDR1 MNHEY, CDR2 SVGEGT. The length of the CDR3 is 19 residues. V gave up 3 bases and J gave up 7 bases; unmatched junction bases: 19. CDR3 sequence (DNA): TGTGCCAGCAGTTATCGGACGGTCGGAGTTACGCGGGGGGGAAATGAGCAGTTCTTC. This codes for CASSYRTVGVTRGGNEQFF.

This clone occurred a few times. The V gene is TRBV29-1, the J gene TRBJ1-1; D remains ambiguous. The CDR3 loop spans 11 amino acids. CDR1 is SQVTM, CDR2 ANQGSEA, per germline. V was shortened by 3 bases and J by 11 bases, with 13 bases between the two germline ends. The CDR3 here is CSVDPAQTAFF. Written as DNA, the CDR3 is TGCAGCGTTGATCCAGCGCAGACGGCTTTCTTT.

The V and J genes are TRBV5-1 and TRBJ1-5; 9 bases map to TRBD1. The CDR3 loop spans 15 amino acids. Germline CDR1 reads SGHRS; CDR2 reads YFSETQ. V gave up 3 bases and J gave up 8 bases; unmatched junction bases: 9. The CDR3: CASSWGQGISEPQHF. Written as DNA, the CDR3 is TGCGCCAGCAGCTGGGGACAGGGAATATCGGAGCCCCAGCATTTT.

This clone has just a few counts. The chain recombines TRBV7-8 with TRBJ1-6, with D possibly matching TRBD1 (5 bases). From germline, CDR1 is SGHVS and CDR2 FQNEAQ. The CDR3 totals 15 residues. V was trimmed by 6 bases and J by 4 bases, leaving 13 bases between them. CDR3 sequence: CASSLDSPYNSPLHF. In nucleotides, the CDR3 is TGTGCCAGCAGTCTAGACAGCCCGTATAATTCACCCCTCCACTTT. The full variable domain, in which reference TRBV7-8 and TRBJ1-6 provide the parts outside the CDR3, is GAGVSQSPRYKVAKRGQDVALRCDPISGHVSLFWYQQALGQGPEFLTYFQNEAQLDKSGLPSDRFFAERPEGSVSTLKIQRTQQEDSAVYLCASSLDSPYNSPLHFGNGTRLTVT.

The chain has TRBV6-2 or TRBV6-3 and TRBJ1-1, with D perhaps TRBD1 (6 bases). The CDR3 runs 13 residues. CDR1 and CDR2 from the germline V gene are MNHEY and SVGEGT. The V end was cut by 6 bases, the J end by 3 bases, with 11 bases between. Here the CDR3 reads CASSLTGYTEAFF. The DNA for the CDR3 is TGTGCCAGCAGCCTGACAGGCTACACTGAAGCTTTCTTT.

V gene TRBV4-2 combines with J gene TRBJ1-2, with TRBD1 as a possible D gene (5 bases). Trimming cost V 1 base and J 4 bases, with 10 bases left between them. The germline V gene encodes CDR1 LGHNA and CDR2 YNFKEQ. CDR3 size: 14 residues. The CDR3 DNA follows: TGTGCCAGCAGCCAAGGGGCAGGGTCCTATGGCTACACCTTC. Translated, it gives CASSQGAGSYGYTF.

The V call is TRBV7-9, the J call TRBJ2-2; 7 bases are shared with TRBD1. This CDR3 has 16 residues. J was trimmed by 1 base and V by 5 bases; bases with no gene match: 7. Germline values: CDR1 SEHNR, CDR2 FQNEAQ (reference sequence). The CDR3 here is CASSDIRTGNTGELFF. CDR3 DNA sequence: TGTGCCAGCAGCGATATTAGGACAGGGAACACCGGGGAGCTGTTTTTT.

CDR3 sequence: CASSGPRDRTQETQYF. CDR3 coding DNA: TGTGCCAGCAGTGGACCCCGGGACAGGACCCAAGAGACCCAGTACTTC. The rearrangement links TRBV2 to TRBJ2-5, with TRBD1 matching 8 bases. The CDR3 consists of 16 residues. V was clipped by 4 bases and J by 1 base; unmatched bases: 8. Germline V gene data show CDR1 as SNHLY and CDR2 as FYNNEI.

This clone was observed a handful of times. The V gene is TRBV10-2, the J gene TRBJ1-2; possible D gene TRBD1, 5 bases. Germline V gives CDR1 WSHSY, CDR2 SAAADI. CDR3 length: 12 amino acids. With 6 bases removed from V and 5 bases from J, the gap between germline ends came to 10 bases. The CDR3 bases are TGCGCCAGCAGCCAGACAGAATATGGCTACACCTTC. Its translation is CASSQTEYGYTF.

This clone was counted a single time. CDR3 in DNA: TGTGCCAGCTCCCCCCGGGAAATCAGCGGGGAGCTGTTTTTT. Its protein is CASSPREISGELFF. The V call is TRBV18, the J call TRBJ2-2, with D possibly being TRBD2 (5 bases). The CDR3 is made up of 14 amino acids. Trimming pared 6 bases from V and 7 bases from J, leaving 15 bases between. Germline V lookup: CDR1 KGHSH, CDR2 LQKENI.

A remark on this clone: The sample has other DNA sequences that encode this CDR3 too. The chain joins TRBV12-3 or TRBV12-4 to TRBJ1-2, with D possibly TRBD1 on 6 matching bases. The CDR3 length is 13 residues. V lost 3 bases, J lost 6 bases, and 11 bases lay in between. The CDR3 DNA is TGTGCCAGCAGTTTGGGGGGGCGGAATGGCTACACCTTC. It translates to CASSLGGRNGYTF.

The CDR3 region has the DNA TGTGCCAGCACAGTAGCTCGCGGCAATCAGCCCCAGCATTTT. Its protein product is CASTVARGNQPQHF. V gene TRBV6-5 combines with J gene TRBJ1-5; D call uncertain. The germline gives CDR1 MNHEY, CDR2 SVGAGI. Deletions cut 7 bases from V and 2 bases from J, with 12 bases between. The CDR3 loop spans 14 amino acids.

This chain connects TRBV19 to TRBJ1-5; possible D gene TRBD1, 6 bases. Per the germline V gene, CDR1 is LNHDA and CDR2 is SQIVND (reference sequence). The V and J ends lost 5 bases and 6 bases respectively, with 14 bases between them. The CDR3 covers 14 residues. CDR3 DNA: TGTGCCAGTAGTGCAGGGGTGACACTTCAGCCCCAGCATTTT. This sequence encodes CASSAGVTLQPQHF.

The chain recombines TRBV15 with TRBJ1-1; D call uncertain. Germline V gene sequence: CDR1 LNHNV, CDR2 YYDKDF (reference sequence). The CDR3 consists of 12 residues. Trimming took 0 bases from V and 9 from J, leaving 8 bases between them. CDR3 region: CATSRDRGKAFF. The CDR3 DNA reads TGTGCCACCAGCAGAGATCGGGGTAAAGCTTTCTTT.

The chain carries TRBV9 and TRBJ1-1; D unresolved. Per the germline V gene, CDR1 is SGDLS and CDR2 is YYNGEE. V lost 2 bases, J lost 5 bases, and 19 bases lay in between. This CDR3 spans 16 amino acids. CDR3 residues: CASSVGRVESGTEAFF. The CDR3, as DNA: TGTGCCAGCAGCGTGGGGAGGGTGGAGAGTGGAACTGAAGCTTTCTTT. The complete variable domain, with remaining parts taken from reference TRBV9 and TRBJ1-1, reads DSGVTQTPKHLITATGQRVTLRCSPRSGDLSVYWYQQSLDQGLQFLIQYYNGEERAKGNILERFSAQQFPDLHSELNLSSLELGDSALYFCASSVGRVESGTEAFFGQGTRLTVV.

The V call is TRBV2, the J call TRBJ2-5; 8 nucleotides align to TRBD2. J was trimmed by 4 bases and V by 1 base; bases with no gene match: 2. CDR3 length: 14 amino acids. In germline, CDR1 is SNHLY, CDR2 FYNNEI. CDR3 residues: CASSEGLATETQYF. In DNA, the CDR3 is TGTGCCAGCAGTGAAGGACTAGCGACAGAGACCCAGTACTTC.

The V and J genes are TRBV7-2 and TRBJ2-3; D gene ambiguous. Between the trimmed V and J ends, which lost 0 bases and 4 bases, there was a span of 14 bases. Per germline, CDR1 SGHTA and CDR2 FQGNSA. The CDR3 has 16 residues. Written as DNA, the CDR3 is TGTGCCAGCAGCTTAGCGGCAGGCCGGCAGGCAGATACGCAGTATTTT. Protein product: CASSLAAGRQADTQYF.

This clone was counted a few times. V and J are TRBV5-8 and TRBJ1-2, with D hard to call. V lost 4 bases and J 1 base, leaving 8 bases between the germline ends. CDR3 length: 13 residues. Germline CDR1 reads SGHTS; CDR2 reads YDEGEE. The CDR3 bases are TGTGCCAGCAGCGCAACAATTAACTATGGCTACACCTTC. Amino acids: CASSATINYGYTF.

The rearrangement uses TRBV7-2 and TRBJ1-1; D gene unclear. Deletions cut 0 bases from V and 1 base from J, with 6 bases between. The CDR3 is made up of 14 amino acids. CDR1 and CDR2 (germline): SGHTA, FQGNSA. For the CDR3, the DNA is TGTGCCAGCAGCTTAGCAGGGAGGAACACTGAAGCTTTCTTT. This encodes CASSLAGRNTEAFF.

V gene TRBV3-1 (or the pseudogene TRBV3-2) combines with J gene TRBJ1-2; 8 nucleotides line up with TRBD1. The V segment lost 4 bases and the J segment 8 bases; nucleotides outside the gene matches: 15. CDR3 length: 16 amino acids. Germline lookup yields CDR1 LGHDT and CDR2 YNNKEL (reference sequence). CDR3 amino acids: CASSRRGTDRAKGYTF. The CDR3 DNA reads TGTGCCAGCAGCCGTCGGGGTACGGACAGGGCCAAGGGCTACACCTTC.

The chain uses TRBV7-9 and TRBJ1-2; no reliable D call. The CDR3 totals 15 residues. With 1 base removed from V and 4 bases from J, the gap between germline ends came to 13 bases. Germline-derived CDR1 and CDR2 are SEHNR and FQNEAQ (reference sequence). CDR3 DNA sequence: TGTGCCAGCAGCTTAGGCGCAGCCGGGAGCTATGGCTACACCTTC. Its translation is CASSLGAAGSYGYTF. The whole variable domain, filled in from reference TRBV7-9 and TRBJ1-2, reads DTGVSQNPRHKITKRGQNVTFRCDPISEHNRLYWYRQTLGQGPEFLTYFQNEAQLEKSRLLSDRFSAERPKGSFSTLEIQRTEQGDSAMYLCASSLGAAGSYGYTFGSGTRLTVV.

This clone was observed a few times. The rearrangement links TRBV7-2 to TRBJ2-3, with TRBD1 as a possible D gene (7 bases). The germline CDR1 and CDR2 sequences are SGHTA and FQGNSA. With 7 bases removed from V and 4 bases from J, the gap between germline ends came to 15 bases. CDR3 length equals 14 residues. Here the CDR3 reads CASTLGGGADTQYF. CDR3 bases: TGTGCCAGCACCCTAGGGGGCGGGGCAGATACGCAGTATTTT.

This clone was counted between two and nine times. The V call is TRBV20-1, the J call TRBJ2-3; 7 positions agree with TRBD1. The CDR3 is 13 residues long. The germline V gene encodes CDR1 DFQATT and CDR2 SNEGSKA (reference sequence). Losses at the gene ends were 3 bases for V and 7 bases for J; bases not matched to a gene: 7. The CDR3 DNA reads TGCAGTGCTAGTTTGGACAGGCCTAATACGCAGTATTTT. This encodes CSASLDRPNTQYF.

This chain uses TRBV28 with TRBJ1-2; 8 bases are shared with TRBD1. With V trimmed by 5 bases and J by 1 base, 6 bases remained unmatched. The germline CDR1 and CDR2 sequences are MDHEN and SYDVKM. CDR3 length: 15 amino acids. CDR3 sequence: CASSTGGANNYGYTF. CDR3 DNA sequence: TGTGCCAGCAGTACAGGGGGAGCGAATAACTATGGCTACACCTTC.